Reported below is one T cell receptor beta chain. Its antigen remains unknown. V shed 5 bases and J 6 bases; nucleotides not matched to a gene: 10. Germline V gene sequence: CDR1 SEHNR, CDR2 FQNEAQ (reference sequence). This CDR3 is built from 14 residues. This specimen comes from a study of cytomegalovirus exposure and HLA in healthy donors. Amplification used 60 Vbeta primers and 13 Jbeta primers. Measured with immunoSEQ multiplex PCR; TCRdb has only the in-frame clones, and not every one. The profile covers roughly 100,000 clones, with about 75% appearing a single time and 2.5% to 3% taken by the ten largest. Findings and caveats of the study: The authors later found most CMV-associated TCR beta chains appeared HLA-restricted.

Sequencing was performed on PBMCs. This chain uses TRBV7-9 with TRBJ2-7; TRBD2 matches at 7 bases. The sequence derives from a male donor in good health and CMV-seropositive. CDR3 in DNA: TGTGCCAGCAGCCCCGGCGGGGGTTCGTCCGAGCAGTACTTC. Protein sequence: CASSPGGGSSEQYF.